This T cell receptor (beta chain) derives from a study of molecular identifiers for immune sequencing clone quantification. In the sort, naive CD8 T cells were defined as CD8+CD4-CCR7+CD45RA+. TCRdb passed the PCR reads through MiXCR, listing each CDR3 protein once. Among around 470,000 distinct CDR3 sequences listed, roughly 24% were seen once. Trimming took off 3 bases at V and 5 bases at J, with 14 bases between the two ends. Per the germline V gene, CDR1 is MNHEY and CDR2 is SMNVEV (reference sequence). The CDR3 length is 14 residues. The TCR was taken from a human donor in good health. Some libraries in this study had Jurkat cell RNA spiked in. The chain joins TRBV27 to TRBJ2-7; D is ambiguous. The sequencing sample was made of naive CD8+ T cells from blood, with Jurkat cell RNA spiked in. Subset given: FACS-sorted CD8+CD4-CCR7+CD45RA+ naive T cells. The CDR3 DNA is TGTGCCAGCAGTTTCGGACCGATGAGCCACGAGCAGTACTTC. Protein product: CASSFGPMSHEQYF.